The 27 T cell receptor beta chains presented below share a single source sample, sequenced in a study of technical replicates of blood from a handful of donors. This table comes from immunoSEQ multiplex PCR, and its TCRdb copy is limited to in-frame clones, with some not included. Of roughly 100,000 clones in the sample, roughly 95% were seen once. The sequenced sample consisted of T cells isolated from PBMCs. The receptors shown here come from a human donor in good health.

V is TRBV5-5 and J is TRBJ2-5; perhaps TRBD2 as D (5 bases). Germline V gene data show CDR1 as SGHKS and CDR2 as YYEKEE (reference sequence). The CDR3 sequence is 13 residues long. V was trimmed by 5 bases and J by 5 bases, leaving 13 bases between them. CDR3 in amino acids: CASSRDGGETQYF. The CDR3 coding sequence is TGTGCCAGCAGTCGCGACGGCGGGGAGACCCAGTACTTC.

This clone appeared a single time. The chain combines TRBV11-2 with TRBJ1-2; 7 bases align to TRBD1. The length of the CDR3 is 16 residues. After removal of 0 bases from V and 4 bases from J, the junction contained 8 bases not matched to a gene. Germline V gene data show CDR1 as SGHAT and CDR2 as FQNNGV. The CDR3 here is CASSLDQAGGFYGYTF. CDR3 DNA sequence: TGTGCCAGCAGCTTAGATCAGGCAGGGGGGTTCTATGGCTACACCTTC.

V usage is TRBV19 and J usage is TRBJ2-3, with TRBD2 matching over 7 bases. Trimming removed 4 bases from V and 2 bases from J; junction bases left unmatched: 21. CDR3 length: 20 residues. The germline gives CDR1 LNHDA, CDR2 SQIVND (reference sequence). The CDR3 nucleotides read TGTGCCAGTAGTACCCCTTCATCTAGCGGCGGAACTATGTACACAGATACGCAGTATTTT. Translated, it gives CASSTPSSSGGTMYTDTQYF.

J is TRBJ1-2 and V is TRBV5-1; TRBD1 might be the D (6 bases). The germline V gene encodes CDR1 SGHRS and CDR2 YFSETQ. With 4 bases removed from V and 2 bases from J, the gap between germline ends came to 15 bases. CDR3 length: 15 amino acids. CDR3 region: CASSPSGVENYGYTF. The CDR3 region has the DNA TGCGCCAGCAGCCCATCAGGGGTGGAAAACTATGGCTACACCTTC.

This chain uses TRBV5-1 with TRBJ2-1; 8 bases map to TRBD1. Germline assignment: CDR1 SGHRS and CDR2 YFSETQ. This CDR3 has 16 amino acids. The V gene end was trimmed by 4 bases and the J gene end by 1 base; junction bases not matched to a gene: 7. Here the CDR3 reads CASSQGQEISYNEQFF. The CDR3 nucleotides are TGCGCCAGCAGCCAGGGACAGGAAATTTCCTACAATGAGCAGTTCTTC.

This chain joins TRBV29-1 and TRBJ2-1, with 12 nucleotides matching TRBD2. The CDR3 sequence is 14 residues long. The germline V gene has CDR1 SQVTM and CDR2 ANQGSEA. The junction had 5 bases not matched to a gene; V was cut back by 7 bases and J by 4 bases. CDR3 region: CSGTSGAIYNEQFF. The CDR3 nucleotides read TGCAGCGGGACTAGCGGGGCGATTTACAATGAGCAGTTCTTC.

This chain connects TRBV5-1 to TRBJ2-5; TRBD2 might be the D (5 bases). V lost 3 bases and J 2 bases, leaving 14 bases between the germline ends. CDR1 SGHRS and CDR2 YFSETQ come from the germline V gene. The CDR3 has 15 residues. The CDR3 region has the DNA TGCGCCAGCAGCTCCACTGATGGAGGACAAGAGACCCAGTACTTC. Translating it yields CASSSTDGGQETQYF.

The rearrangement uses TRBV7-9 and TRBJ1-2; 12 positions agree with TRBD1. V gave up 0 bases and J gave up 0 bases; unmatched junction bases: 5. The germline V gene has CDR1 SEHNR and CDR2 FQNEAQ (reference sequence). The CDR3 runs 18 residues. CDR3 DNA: TGTGCCAGCAGCTTAGCGCTGGGACAGGGGGCGACTAACTATGGCTACACCTTC. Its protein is CASSLALGQGATNYGYTF.

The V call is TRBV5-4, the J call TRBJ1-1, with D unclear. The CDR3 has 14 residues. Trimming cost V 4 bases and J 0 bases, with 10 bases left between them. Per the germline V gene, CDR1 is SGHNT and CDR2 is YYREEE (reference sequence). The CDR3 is CASSRGPMNTEAFF. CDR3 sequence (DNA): TGTGCCAGCAGCCGAGGGCCAATGAACACTGAAGCTTTCTTT.

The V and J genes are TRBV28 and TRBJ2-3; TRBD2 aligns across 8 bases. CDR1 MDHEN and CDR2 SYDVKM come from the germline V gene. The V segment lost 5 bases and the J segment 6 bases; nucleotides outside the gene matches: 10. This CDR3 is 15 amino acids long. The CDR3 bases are TGTGCCAGCAGTCTCCAGCGGGAGCTAGCGGATACGCAGTATTTT. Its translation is CASSLQRELADTQYF.

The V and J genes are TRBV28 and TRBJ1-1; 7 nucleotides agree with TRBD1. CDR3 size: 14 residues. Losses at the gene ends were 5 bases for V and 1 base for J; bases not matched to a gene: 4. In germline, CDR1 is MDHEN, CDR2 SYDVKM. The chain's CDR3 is CASSHRQGNTEAFF. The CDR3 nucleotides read TGTGCCAGCAGTCATCGACAGGGGAACACTGAAGCTTTCTTT.

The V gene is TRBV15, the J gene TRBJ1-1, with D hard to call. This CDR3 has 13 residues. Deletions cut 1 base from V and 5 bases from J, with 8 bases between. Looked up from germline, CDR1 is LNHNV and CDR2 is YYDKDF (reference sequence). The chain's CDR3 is CATSRAGGTEAFF. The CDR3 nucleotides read TGTGCCACCAGCAGAGCGGGTGGTACTGAAGCTTTCTTT.

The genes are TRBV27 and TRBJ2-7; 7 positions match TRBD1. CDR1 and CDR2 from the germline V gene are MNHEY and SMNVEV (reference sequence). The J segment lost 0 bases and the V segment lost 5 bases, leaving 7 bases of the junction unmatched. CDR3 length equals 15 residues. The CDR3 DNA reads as TGTGCCAGCAGTCCCGGGACAGATCCCTCCTACGAGCAGTACTTC. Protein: CASSPGTDPSYEQYF.

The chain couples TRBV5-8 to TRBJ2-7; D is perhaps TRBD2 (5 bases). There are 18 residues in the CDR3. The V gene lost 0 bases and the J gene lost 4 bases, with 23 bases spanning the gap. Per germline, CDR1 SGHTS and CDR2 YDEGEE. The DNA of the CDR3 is TGTGCCAGCAGCTTGGCGGGTTCGGAGGAAAATGGTCGATACGAGCAGTACTTC. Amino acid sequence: CASSLAGSEENGRYEQYF.

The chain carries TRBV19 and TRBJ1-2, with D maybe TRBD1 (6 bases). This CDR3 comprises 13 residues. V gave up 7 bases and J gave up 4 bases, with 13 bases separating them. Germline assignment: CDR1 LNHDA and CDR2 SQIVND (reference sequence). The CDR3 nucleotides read TGTGCCAGTAACAGGGACGCGGGCTATGGCTACACCTTC. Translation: CASNRDAGYGYTF.

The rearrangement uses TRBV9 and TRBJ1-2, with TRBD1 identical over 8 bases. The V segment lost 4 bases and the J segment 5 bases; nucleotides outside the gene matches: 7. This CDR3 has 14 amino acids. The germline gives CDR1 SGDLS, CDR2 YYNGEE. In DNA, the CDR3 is TGTGCCAGCAGCACCACAGGGGGAGGGTATGGCTACACCTTC. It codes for CASSTTGGGYGYTF. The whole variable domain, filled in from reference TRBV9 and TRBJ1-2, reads DSGVTQTPKHLITATGQRVTLRCSPRSGDLSVYWYQQSLDQGLQFLIQYYNGEERAKGNILERFSAQQFPDLHSELNLSSLELGDSALYFCASSTTGGGYGYTFGSGTRLTVV.

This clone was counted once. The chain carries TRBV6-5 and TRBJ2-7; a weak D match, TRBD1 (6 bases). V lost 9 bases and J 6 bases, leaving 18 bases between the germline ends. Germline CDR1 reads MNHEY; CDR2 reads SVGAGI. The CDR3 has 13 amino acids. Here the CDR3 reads CASYTGFPFEQYF. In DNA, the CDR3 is TGTGCCAGTTATACAGGGTTCCCGTTCGAGCAGTACTTC.

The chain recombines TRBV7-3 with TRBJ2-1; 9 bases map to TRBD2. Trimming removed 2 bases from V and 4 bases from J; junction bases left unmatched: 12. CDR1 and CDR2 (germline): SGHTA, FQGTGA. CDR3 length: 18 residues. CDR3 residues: CASSLDPPGRGGYNEQFF. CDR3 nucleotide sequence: TGTGCCAGCAGCTTAGATCCGCCCGGGCGGGGGGGTTACAATGAGCAGTTCTTC.

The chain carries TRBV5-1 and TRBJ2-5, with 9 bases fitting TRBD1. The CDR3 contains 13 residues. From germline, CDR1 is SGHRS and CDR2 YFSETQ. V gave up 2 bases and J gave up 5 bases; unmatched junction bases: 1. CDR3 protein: CASSLGQGETQYF. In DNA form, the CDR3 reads TGCGCCAGCAGCTTAGGACAGGGGGAGACCCAGTACTTC. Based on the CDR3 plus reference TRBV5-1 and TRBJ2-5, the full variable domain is KAGVTQTPRYLIKTRGQQVTLSCSPISGHRSVSWYQQTPGQGLQFLFEYFSETQRNKGNFPGRFSGRQFSNSRSEMNVSTLELGDSALYLCASSLGQGETQYFGPGTRLLVL.

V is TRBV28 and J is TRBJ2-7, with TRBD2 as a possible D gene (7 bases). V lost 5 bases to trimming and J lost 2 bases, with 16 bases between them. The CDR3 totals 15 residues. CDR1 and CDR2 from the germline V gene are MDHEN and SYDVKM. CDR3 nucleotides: TGTGCCAGCAGTCCTGGCTCGGGGGGCGCCTACGAGCAGTACTTC. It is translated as CASSPGSGGAYEQYF.

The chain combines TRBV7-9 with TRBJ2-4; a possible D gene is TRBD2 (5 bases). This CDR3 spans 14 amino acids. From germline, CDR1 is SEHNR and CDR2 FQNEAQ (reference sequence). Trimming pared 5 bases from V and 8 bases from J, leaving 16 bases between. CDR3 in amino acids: CASSPAKYGDIQYF. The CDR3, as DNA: TGTGCCAGCAGCCCGGCTAAATACGGGGACATTCAGTACTTC. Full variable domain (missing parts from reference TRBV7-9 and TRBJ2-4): DTGVSQNPRHKITKRGQNVTFRCDPISEHNRLYWYRQTLGQGPEFLTYFQNEAQLEKSRLLSDRFSAERPKGSFSTLEIQRTEQGDSAMYLCASSPAKYGDIQYFGAGTRLSVL.

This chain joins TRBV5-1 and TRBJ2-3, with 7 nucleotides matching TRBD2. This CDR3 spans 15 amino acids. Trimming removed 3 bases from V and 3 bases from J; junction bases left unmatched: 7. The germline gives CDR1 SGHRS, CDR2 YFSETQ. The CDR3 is CASSSSGDPTDTQYF. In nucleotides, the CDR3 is TGCGCCAGCAGCTCAAGCGGGGATCCAACAGATACGCAGTATTTT. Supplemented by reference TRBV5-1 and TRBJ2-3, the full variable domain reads KAGVTQTPRYLIKTRGQQVTLSCSPISGHRSVSWYQQTPGQGLQFLFEYFSETQRNKGNFPGRFSGRQFSNSRSEMNVSTLELGDSALYLCASSSSGDPTDTQYFGPGTRLTVL.

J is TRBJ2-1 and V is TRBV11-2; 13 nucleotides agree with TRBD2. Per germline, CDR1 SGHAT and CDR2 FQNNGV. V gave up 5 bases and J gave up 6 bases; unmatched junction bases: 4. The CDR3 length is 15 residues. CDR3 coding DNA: TGTGCCAGCAGCCCCGGGACTAGCGGGATCAATGAGCAGTTCTTC. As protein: CASSPGTSGINEQFF.

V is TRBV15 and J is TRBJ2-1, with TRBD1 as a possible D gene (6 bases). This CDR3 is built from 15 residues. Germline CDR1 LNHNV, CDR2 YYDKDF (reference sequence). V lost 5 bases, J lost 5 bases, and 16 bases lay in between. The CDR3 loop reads CATSRRQANNNEQFF. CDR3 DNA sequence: TGTGCCACCAGCCGAAGACAGGCAAATAACAATGAGCAGTTCTTC.

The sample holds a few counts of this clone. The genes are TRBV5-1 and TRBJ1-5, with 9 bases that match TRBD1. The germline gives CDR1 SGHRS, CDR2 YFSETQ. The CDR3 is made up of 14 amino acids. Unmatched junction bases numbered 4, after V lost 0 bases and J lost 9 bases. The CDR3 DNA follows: TGCGCCAGCAGCTTGGTGGGACAGGGAGGGCCCCAGCATTTT. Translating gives CASSLVGQGGPQHF. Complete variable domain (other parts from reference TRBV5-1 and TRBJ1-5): KAGVTQTPRYLIKTRGQQVTLSCSPISGHRSVSWYQQTPGQGLQFLFEYFSETQRNKGNFPGRFSGRQFSNSRSEMNVSTLELGDSALYLCASSLVGQGGPQHFGDGTRLSIL.

The CDR3 coding sequence is TGTGCCAGCAGTTTAGCGGGGGAAGGTAGAAACACCATATATTTT. This translates into CASSLAGEGRNTIYF. V gene TRBV28 combines with J gene TRBJ1-3; a weak D match, TRBD1 (5 bases). V lost 2 bases and J 5 bases, leaving 13 bases between the germline ends. Germline V gives CDR1 MDHEN, CDR2 SYDVKM. The CDR3 has 15 residues. The full variable domain, rest sourced from reference TRBV28 and TRBJ1-3, is DVKVTQSSRYLVKRTGEKVFLECVQDMDHENMFWYRQDPGLGLRLIYFSYDVKMKEKGDIPEGYSVSREKKERFSLILESASTNQTSMYLCASSLAGEGRNTIYFGEGSWLTVV.

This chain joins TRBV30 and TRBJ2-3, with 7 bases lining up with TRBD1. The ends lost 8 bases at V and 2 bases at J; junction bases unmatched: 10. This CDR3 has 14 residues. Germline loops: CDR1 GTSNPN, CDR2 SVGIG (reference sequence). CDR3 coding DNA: TGTGCCCTTGGACTGGACAGGCTCACAGATACGCAGTATTTT. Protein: CALGLDRLTDTQYF.